Below are 15 T cell receptor beta chains sequenced from a single sample in a study of regulatory T cells. Study-wide findings and caveats: Hydrophobic residues at CDR3 positions 6 and 7 were enriched in conventional CD4+ T cells of CD3G-deficient patients.

The primer mix had 52 TRBV and 13 TRBJ primers. Profiled with immunoSEQ multiplex PCR; TCRdb holds only in-frame clones, not every one. The table lists roughly 30,000 clones, less than 95% of them singletons. Their recognized antigens are unknown. Sequencing was done on a sample of conventional CD4+ T cells sorted from blood. The receptors were sampled from a person aged 18 to 30 with CD3G deficiency.

V gene TRBV7-2 combines with J gene TRBJ1-1; D unclear. Trimming took 3 bases from V and 4 from J, leaving 9 bases between them. The CDR3 totals 13 residues. Germline CDR1 and CDR2: SGHTA and FQGNSA. CDR3 protein: CASSFEEATEAFF. CDR3 DNA: TGTGCCAGCAGCTTCGAAGAAGCCACTGAAGCTTTCTTT.

The genes are TRBV6-6 and TRBJ2-4; possibly TRBD2 for D (5 bases). Germline V gene lookup returns CDR1 MNHNY and CDR2 SVGAGI (reference sequence). The CDR3 spans 16 residues. V was trimmed by 7 bases and J by 2 bases, leaving 18 bases between them. The CDR3 is CASTPWAGESKNIQYF. In nucleotides, the CDR3 is TGTGCCAGCACCCCTTGGGCCGGGGAGTCCAAAAACATTCAGTACTTC.

V and J are TRBV2 and TRBJ2-1; D possibly matches TRBD1 or TRBD2 (5 bases each). The germline CDR1 and CDR2 sequences are SNHLY and FYNNEI. Trimming removed 11 bases from V and 6 bases from J, with 20 bases in between. This CDR3 has 14 amino acids. CDR3 bases: TGTGCCTCCACCTTCGGGGTCAGGGCCAATGAGCAGTTCTTC. Its protein product is CASTFGVRANEQFF.

The genes are TRBV7-9 and TRBJ2-3; the D call may be TRBD1 or TRBD2 (5 bases each). CDR3 length: 16 amino acids. Germline CDR1 SEHNR, CDR2 FQNEAQ (reference sequence). Trimming removed 4 bases at V and 4 bases at J, with 18 bases between. In DNA, the CDR3 is TGTGCCAGCAGCTCCCTCCGGGGCAGGGCCCCAGATACGCAGTATTTT. It codes for CASSSLRGRAPDTQYF.

The chain combines TRBV4-1 with TRBJ1-4; D unclear. Germline-derived CDR1 and CDR2 are MGHRA and YSYEKL. The CDR3 spans 13 residues. Trimming removed 3 bases from V and 8 bases from J, with 10 bases in between. This CDR3 reads CASSHPMGEKLFF. The CDR3 bases are TGCGCCAGCAGCCACCCAATGGGGGAAAAACTGTTTTTT.

This chain uses TRBV2 with TRBJ2-2, with a tentative D call TRBD1 (6 bases). Germline V CDR1 and CDR2: SNHLY, FYNNEI. The CDR3 covers 16 residues. Between the trimmed V and J ends, which lost 4 bases and 8 bases, there was a span of 20 bases. The CDR3 loop reads CASSATGQRSRGELFF. DNA for the CDR3: TGTGCCAGCAGTGCTACCGGACAGCGGTCAAGAGGGGAGCTGTTTTTT.

The chain carries TRBV28 and TRBJ1-1; D not resolved. The CDR3 sequence is 14 residues long. In germline, CDR1 is MDHEN, CDR2 SYDVKM. The V end was cut by 3 bases, the J end by 4 bases, with 12 bases between. CDR3 loop: CASSFPARPTEAFF. The CDR3 region has the DNA TGTGCCAGCAGTTTCCCAGCCCGGCCCACTGAAGCTTTCTTT.

The V gene is TRBV30, the J gene TRBJ2-2; a weak D match, TRBD1 (6 bases). The CDR3 runs to 13 residues. V lost 4 bases, J lost 6 bases, and 12 bases lay in between. Germline-derived CDR1 and CDR2 are GTSNPN and SVGIG (reference sequence). CDR3 region: CAWNTEGAGELFF. DNA of the CDR3: TGTGCCTGGAACACCGAGGGGGCCGGGGAGCTGTTTTTT.

A single count supports this clone. The J gene is TRBJ2-2, the V gene TRBV15; 7 nucleotides agree with TRBD1. The CDR3 spans 16 residues. J was trimmed by 5 bases and V by 4 bases; bases with no gene match: 10. The germline CDR1 and CDR2 sequences are LNHNV and YYDKDF (reference sequence). CDR3 in amino acids: CATSIPDRNRTGELFF. The CDR3 coding sequence is TGTGCCACCAGCATCCCGGACAGGAACAGGACCGGGGAGCTGTTTTTT. Full variable domain (rest looked up from reference TRBV15 and TRBJ2-2): DAMVIQNPRYQVTQFGKPVTLSCSQTLNHNVMYWYQQKSSQAPKLLFHYYDKDFNNEADTPDNFQSRRPNTSFCFLDIRSPGLGDTAMYLCATSIPDRNRTGELFFGEGSRLTVL.

The rearrangement joins TRBV5-1 to TRBJ2-5; 14 bases match TRBD2. This CDR3 comprises 18 residues. V shed 4 bases, J shed 0 bases, and the junction held 8 bases outside the gene matches. Germline-derived CDR1 and CDR2 are SGHRS and YFSETQ. The CDR3 DNA sequence: TGCGCCAGCAGCACCGGGACTAGCGGGAGTTTATACCAAGAGACCCAGTACTTC. This encodes CASSTGTSGSLYQETQYF.

This rearrangement joins TRBV7-8 to TRBJ2-2, with 9 bases lining up with TRBD1. The CDR3 has 16 amino acids. The junction had 8 bases not matched to a gene; V was cut back by 5 bases and J by 4 bases. The germline V gene encodes CDR1 SGHVS and CDR2 FQNEAQ. CDR3 in amino acids: CASSTRDRAGTGELFF. The CDR3 coding sequence is TGTGCCAGCAGCACGCGGGACAGGGCGGGCACCGGGGAGCTGTTTTTT.

This clone was found a few times. This rearrangement joins TRBV7-8 to TRBJ1-1; D is unresolved. Trimming took 1 base from V and 4 from J, leaving 7 bases between them. The CDR3 spans 13 residues. Germline CDR1 is SGHVS and CDR2 is FQNEAQ. CDR3: CASSLGAGTEAFF. The CDR3 DNA reads TGTGCCAGCAGCTTAGGTGCGGGCACTGAAGCTTTCTTT.

The chain has TRBV18 and TRBJ2-6; D remains unclear. From germline, CDR1 is KGHSH and CDR2 LQKENI. The length of the CDR3 is 13 residues. V lost 10 bases and J 4 bases, leaving 11 bases between the germline ends. For the CDR3, the DNA is TGTGCCACCCAAGCGTCGGGGGCCAACGTCCTGACTTTC. Protein: CATQASGANVLTF.

The V gene is TRBV7-2, the J gene TRBJ2-3; D is perhaps TRBD1 (6 bases). Trimming took off 0 bases at V and 1 base at J, with 11 bases between the two ends. This CDR3 region has 16 residues. Per germline, CDR1 SGHTA and CDR2 FQGNSA. The CDR3 DNA reads as TGTGCCAGCAGCTTAGCCCTAGCAGGGGGCACAGATACGCAGTATTTT. Translated: CASSLALAGGTDTQYF.

The genes are TRBV7-9 and TRBJ2-2, with 9 bases fitting TRBD1. The CDR3 is 15 residues long. Per germline, CDR1 SEHNR and CDR2 FQNEAQ (reference sequence). Trimming took 4 bases from V and 8 from J; bases not matched to a gene: 8. The CDR3 loop reads CASSSADRGEGELFF. In DNA, the CDR3 is TGTGCCAGCAGCTCCGCGGACAGGGGTGAAGGGGAGCTGTTTTTT. The whole variable domain, remainder taken from reference TRBV7-9 and TRBJ2-2, is DTGVSQNPRHKITKRGQNVTFRCDPISEHNRLYWYRQTLGQGPEFLTYFQNEAQLEKSRLLSDRFSAERPKGSFSTLEIQRTEQGDSAMYLCASSSADRGEGELFFGEGSRLTVL.